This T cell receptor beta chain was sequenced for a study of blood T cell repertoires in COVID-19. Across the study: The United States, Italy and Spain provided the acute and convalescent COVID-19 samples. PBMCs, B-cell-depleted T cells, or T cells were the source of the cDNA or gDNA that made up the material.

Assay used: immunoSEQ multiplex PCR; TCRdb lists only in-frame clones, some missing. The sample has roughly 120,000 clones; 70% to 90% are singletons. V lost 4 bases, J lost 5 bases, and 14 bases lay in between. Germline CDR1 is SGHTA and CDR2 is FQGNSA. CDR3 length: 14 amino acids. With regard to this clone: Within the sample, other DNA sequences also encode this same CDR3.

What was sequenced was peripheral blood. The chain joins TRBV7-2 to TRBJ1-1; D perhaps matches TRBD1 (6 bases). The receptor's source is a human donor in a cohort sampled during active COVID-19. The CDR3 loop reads CASSSQGLRTEAFF. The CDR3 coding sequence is TGTGCCAGCAGCTCACAGGGTTTACGTACTGAAGCTTTCTTT.